A selection of T cell receptor beta chains follows, all from one sample in a study of lymphopenia after photon versus proton radiotherapy. Clones were read by immunoSEQ multiplex PCR, and TCRdb kept only the in-frame ones, dropping some. The data contain 22,000 or so clones, 80% to 95% of them singletons. The source was peripheral blood, collected from a patient treated with proton-based radiotherapy. These receptors came from a woman in her sixties or seventies with pancreatic cancer. Some clones in this sample may be carry-over from other donors' samples. Each CDR3 is given with its conserved first and last residue. A D gene is named only where the DNA matches it firmly. A clone size is listed for some rows: how often the clone was seen (once, few, many), or a class if it is expanded.

J: TRBJ1-1; D: .; size: few; V: TRBV7-2; DNA: TGTGCCAGCAGCCTCGACAGGTGGAACACTGAAGCTTTCTTT; CDR3: CASSLDRWNTEAFF
J: TRBJ2-7; D: .; size: .; V: TRBV2; DNA: TGTGCCAGCAACTTTTACCCAACCTACGAGCAGTACTTC; CDR3: CASNFYPTYEQYF
J: TRBJ2-1; D: .; size: .; V: TRBV10-3; DNA: TGTGCCATTGCTAACTCCTACAATGAGCAGTTCTTC; CDR3: CAIANSYNEQFF
J: TRBJ2-5; D: TRBD1; size: .; V: TRBV2; DNA: TGTGCCAGCAGCCTTGGACAGGCACGCCAAGAGACCCAGTACTTC; CDR3: CASSLGQARQETQYF
J: TRBJ1-1; D: .; size: .; V: TRBV6-6; DNA: TGTGCCAGCAGTTATCGGCGGGAGGAAGCTTTCTTT; CDR3: CASSYRREEAFF
J: TRBJ1-4; D: .; size: .; V: TRBV6-1; DNA: TGTGCCAGCAGTGACCTATCAACTAATGAAAAACTGTTTTTT; CDR3: CASSDLSTNEKLFF
J: TRBJ2-3; D: .; size: .; V: TRBV5-4; DNA: TGTGCCAGCAGCCGCACAGATACGCAGTATTTT; CDR3: CASSRTDTQYF
J: TRBJ2-5; D: .; size: .; V: TRBV5-1; DNA: TGCGCCAGCAGCTTGGCCTTAGGAGAGACCCAGTACTTC; CDR3: CASSLALGETQYF
J: TRBJ2-5; D: .; size: .; V: TRBV7-3; DNA: TGTGCCAGCAGCTCTAGCGTCCAAGAGACCCAGTACTTC; CDR3: CASSSSVQETQYF
J: TRBJ2-3; D: TRBD2; size: .; V: TRBV6-5; DNA: TGTGCCAGCAGGATAGCGGGAGGGTTGGATACGCAGTATTTT; CDR3: CASRIAGGLDTQYF
J: TRBJ2-1; D: TRBD2; size: .; V: TRBV4-2; DNA: TGTGCCAGCAGCCAAGGGGCGGGAGCGGTGGATGAGCAGTTCTTC; CDR3: CASSQGAGAVDEQFF
J: TRBJ2-1; D: .; size: .; V: TRBV7-6; DNA: TGTGCCAGCAGCAACCGGGACTCCGCAATCTTC; CDR3: CASSNRDSAIF
J: TRBJ1-2; D: .; size: .; V: TRBV19; DNA: TGTGCCAGTAGTATAGATCCCCTTGCGGACAACTATGGCTACACCTTC; CDR3: CASSIDPLADNYGYTF
J: TRBJ2-1; D: TRBD2; size: .; V: TRBV7-2; DNA: TGTGCCAGCAGCTGGGGACTAGCGGCCAACAATGAGCAGTTCTTC; CDR3: CASSWGLAANNEQFF
J: TRBJ1-1; D: .; size: .; V: TRBV18; DNA: TGTGCCAGCTCACAGGGACAGAACACTGAAGCTTTCTTT; CDR3: CASSQGQNTEAFF
J: TRBJ2-7; D: .; size: .; V: TRBV5-5; DNA: TGTGCCAGCAGCCTGCGGGATCAGACTCTTGCCTACGAGCAGTACTTC; CDR3: CASSLRDQTLAYEQYF
J: TRBJ2-6; D: .; size: .; V: TRBV2; DNA: TGTGCCGGCAGCGATCCGACAGCTTTTGGGGCCAACGTCCTGACTTTC; CDR3: CAGSDPTAFGANVLTF
J: TRBJ2-3; D: .; size: .; V: TRBV14; DNA: TGTGCCAGCAGCCAAGCAGGGACAGATACGCAGTATTTT; CDR3: CASSQAGTDTQYF
J: TRBJ1-5; D: .; size: .; V: TRBV7-8; DNA: TGTGCCAGCAGCCTGGCCGGGACTGCAGATCAGCCCCAGCATTTT; CDR3: CASSLAGTADQPQHF
J: TRBJ1-5; D: .; size: .; V: TRBV19; DNA: TGTGCCAGTAGTACGGCAGTAAATCAGCCCCAGCATTTT; CDR3: CASSTAVNQPQHF
J: TRBJ2-7; D: TRBD2; size: .; V: TRBV6-6; DNA: TGTGCCAGCAGGGGACTAGCGGGAGGGTACAACGAGCAGTACTTC; CDR3: CASRGLAGGYNEQYF
J: TRBJ1-2; D: .; size: .; V: TRBV28; DNA: TGTGCCAGCAGTTTGCTCCAGTCCTATGGCTACACCTTC; CDR3: CASSLLQSYGYTF
J: TRBJ2-3; D: .; size: .; V: TRBV10-1; DNA: TGCGCCAGCAGTGATGATTCCCCAGCGGCCAGCACAGATACGCAGTATTTT; CDR3: CASSDDSPAASTDTQYF
J: TRBJ2-1; D: .; size: .; V: TRBV7-2; DNA: TGTGCCAGCAGCCCTGGGGGGGCAGGGGGGAATGAGCAGTTCTTC; CDR3: CASSPGGAGGNEQFF
J: TRBJ1-4; D: .; size: .; V: TRBV4-2; DNA: TGTGCCAGCAGCCCCCCCGGGTTGACTAATGAAAAACTGTTTTTT; CDR3: CASSPPGLTNEKLFF
J: TRBJ1-1; D: .; size: once; V: TRBV4-3; DNA: TGCGCCAGCAGCAATTACCTGAACACTGAAGCTTTCTTT; CDR3: CASSNYLNTEAFF
J: TRBJ1-1; D: .; size: .; V: TRBV19; DNA: TGTGCCAGTACACGGGGCGGGAACACTGAAGCTTTCTTT; CDR3: CASTRGGNTEAFF
J: TRBJ1-2; D: .; size: .; V: TRBV5-4; DNA: TGTGCCAGCAGCTTGGGACAGGCCGCTGGCTACACCTTC; CDR3: CASSLGQAAGYTF
J: TRBJ2-2; D: TRBD2; size: .; V: TRBV28; DNA: TGTGCCAGCAGTTCCCCTAGCGGGAGGGCCTCCGGGGAGCTGTTTTTT; CDR3: CASSSPSGRASGELFF
J: TRBJ2-7; D: TRBD2; size: .; V: TRBV29-1; DNA: TGCAGCGTAGCGGACGGCCTAGCGGGAGATTACGAGCAGTACTTC; CDR3: CSVADGLAGDYEQYF
J: TRBJ2-7; D: .; size: .; V: TRBV28; DNA: TGTGCCAGCACCACTACCATCACCTCCTACGAGCAGTACTTC; CDR3: CASTTTITSYEQYF
J: TRBJ1-2; D: TRBD1; size: .; V: TRBV5-1; DNA: TGCGCCAGCAGCTTGGCAGGACAGGGAGGATTCGGCTACACCTTC; CDR3: CASSLAGQGGFGYTF
J: TRBJ1-1; D: .; size: .; V: TRBV6-5; DNA: TGTGCCAGCAGCAGAGACAGAGACACTGAAGCTTTCTTT; CDR3: CASSRDRDTEAFF
J: TRBJ2-7; D: .; size: .; V: TRBV30; DNA: TGTGCCTGGAGCTCCGGGAACGAGCAGTACTTC; CDR3: CAWSSGNEQYF
J: TRBJ1-2; D: .; size: .; V: TRBV18; DNA: TGTGCCAGCTCACCAGACAAGTCCTATGGCTACACCTTC; CDR3: CASSPDKSYGYTF
J: TRBJ2-1; D: TRBD1; size: .; V: TRBV11-3; DNA: TGTGCCAGCAGCTTGGGGACAGGGACCTACAATGAGCAGTTCTTC; CDR3: CASSLGTGTYNEQFF
J: TRBJ2-1; D: TRBD2; size: .; V: TRBV19; DNA: TGTGCCAGTAGTATACTAGCGGGAGACAATGAGCAGTTCTTC; CDR3: CASSILAGDNEQFF
J: TRBJ2-3; D: .; size: .; V: TRBV6-5; DNA: TGTGCCAGCAGTTATTGGGGCAACACAGATACGCAGTATTTT; CDR3: CASSYWGNTDTQYF
J: TRBJ2-7; D: TRBD2; size: .; V: TRBV10-2; DNA: TGCGCCAGCAGTGTAGCGGGAGAGTATTTGCAGTACTTC; CDR3: CASSVAGEYLQYF
J: TRBJ2-7; D: TRBD2; size: .; V: TRBV5-5; DNA: TGTGCCAGCAGCTTGAGCGCTAGCGGCAGCTACGAGCAGTACTTC; CDR3: CASSLSASGSYEQYF
J: TRBJ1-1; D: TRBD1; size: .; V: TRBV7-2; DNA: TGTGCCAGCAGCCCGGGACAGGGTATTGAAGCTTTCTTT; CDR3: CASSPGQGIEAFF
J: TRBJ2-7; D: .; size: .; V: TRBV23-1; DNA: TGCGCCAGCAGGAAGAAAGAGCAGTACTTC; CDR3: CASRKKEQYF
J: TRBJ2-7; D: TRBD2; size: .; V: TRBV19; DNA: TGTGCCAGTAGTTTAAGACTAGCGGGAAATTCCTACGAGCAGTACTTC; CDR3: CASSLRLAGNSYEQYF
J: TRBJ2-1; D: .; size: .; V: TRBV28; DNA: TGTGCCAGCAGTTTTGTGGGACCACCTGGGCGCAATGAGCAGTTCTTC; CDR3: CASSFVGPPGRNEQFF
J: TRBJ1-1; D: TRBD1; size: .; V: TRBV7-8; DNA: TGTGCCAGCAGCAGCAACAGGGGGAACACTGAAGCTTTCTTT; CDR3: CASSSNRGNTEAFF
J: TRBJ2-7; D: TRBD1; size: .; V: TRBV29-1; DNA: TGCAGCGGAGACAGGCGGGGACAGGGAGGCTACGAGCAGTACTTC; CDR3: CSGDRRGQGGYEQYF
J: TRBJ1-1; D: TRBD1; size: .; V: TRBV10-3; DNA: TGTGCCATCAGTGAGCGGGGGACAGGGAACACTGAAGCTTTCTTT; CDR3: CAISERGTGNTEAFF
J: TRBJ2-1; D: TRBD2; size: .; V: TRBV18; DNA: TGTGCCAGCTCGCCGAGGACTAGCGGGAACCACAATGAGCAGTTCTTC; CDR3: CASSPRTSGNHNEQFF
J: TRBJ2-7; D: TRBD2; size: .; V: TRBV29-1; DNA: TGCAGCGTTGAAGGACTAGCGAACCACGAGCAGTACTTC; CDR3: CSVEGLANHEQYF
J: TRBJ1-2; D: .; size: once; V: TRBV7-2; DNA: TGTGCCAGCAGCTTAGGGGCTAATCGGGGGTACACCTTC; CDR3: CASSLGANRGYTF
J: TRBJ1-1; D: .; size: .; V: TRBV19; DNA: TGTGCCAGTATTCGAAGGGAATCGGGTGAAGCTTTCTTT; CDR3: CASIRRESGEAFF
J: TRBJ2-7; D: TRBD2; size: .; V: TRBV9; DNA: TGTGCCAGCAGCGTAGGACTAGCGGTCTACGAGCAGTACTTC; CDR3: CASSVGLAVYEQYF
J: TRBJ1-1; D: .; size: .; V: TRBV7-2; DNA: TGTGCCAGCAGCCCCTTGGGGACTGAAGCTTTCTTT; CDR3: CASSPLGTEAFF
J: TRBJ2-7; D: TRBD2; size: .; V: TRBV28; DNA: TGTGCCAGCAGTTTACTAGCGGGAACTAGCGAGCAGTACTTC; CDR3: CASSLLAGTSEQYF
J: TRBJ1-1; D: .; size: .; V: TRBV6-6; DNA: TGTGCCAGCAGTTACTCGGGGCTCACTGAAGCTTTCTTT; CDR3: CASSYSGLTEAFF
J: TRBJ1-3; D: .; size: .; V: TRBV11-2; DNA: TGTGCCAGCGGCTATCGGGTATTCGCTGGAAACACCATATATTTT; CDR3: CASGYRVFAGNTIYF
J: TRBJ2-3; D: .; size: .; V: TRBV27; DNA: TGTGCCAGCAGTACCCGGGACGCAGCAGATACGCAGTATTTT; CDR3: CASSTRDAADTQYF